Below, 2 T cell receptor beta chains from the same sample are listed, as sequenced in a study of CD8+CD57+ T cells in acquired aplastic anemia. TCR beta VDJ and CDR3 profiles were obtained from a genomic DNA template. MiXCR, run by TCRdb on the reads, gives a single entry per CDR3 protein. The table shows over 250,000 distinct CDR3 sequences, with about three fifths occurring only once. Patients included in sequencing had previously demonstrated CD8+CD57+ cell expansion by flow cytometry. Sequences were obtained from sorted CD4+, CD8+, or CD8+CD57+ T cells (not recorded which) from PBMCs. The receptors derive from a human donor with aplastic anemia.

The chain links TRBV7-2 to TRBJ1-5; TRBD1 matches at 8 bases. Germline CDR1 and CDR2: SGHTA and FQGNSA. The CDR3 spans 15 residues. V lost 1 base to trimming and J lost 9 bases; unmatched junction nucleotides: 8. The CDR3 is CASSLDGQGRWPQHF. The CDR3 coding sequence is TGTGCCAGCAGCTTAGACGGACAGGGTCGGTGGCCCCAGCATTTT.

Comments on this clonotype: The germline gene is not matched at one end of the junction; a read error may be the cause. This rearrangement joins TRBV6-6 to TRBJ1-2, with TRBD1 matching 7 bases. Per the germline V gene, CDR1 is MNHNY and CDR2 is SVGAGI (reference sequence). The CDR3 extends over 14 amino acids. This CDR3 reads CAISAQGGLDRYTF. The CDR3 DNA reads as TGTGCCATCAGTGCCCAAGGGGGCCTAGATCGCTACACCTTC.